The 6 T cell receptor beta chains given below trace back to one sample, sequenced in a study of T cells in Graves' hyperthyroidism and ophthalmopathy (dated by TCRdb to the late 2010s). Library method: multiplex PCR. The listed sequencing device is Illumina HiSeq 2000. Amplification of TCR beta CDR3 regions was carried out from RNA transcripts. The first round of RT-PCR for the TCR CDR3 was performed with the HTBI primer set and the Qiagen OneStep RT-PCR kit. TCRdb's own reprocessing of the public reads used fastp at Q25 and MiXCR and kept productive beta chains. Each record represents a unique CDR3 protein, reported with the most common genes and DNA among its rows. Recorded for this sample are about 400,000 distinct CDR3 sequences; 20% to 25% of them occurred a single time. The ten biggest clones cover less than 75% of the sample. The sample comprised blood. These receptors all stem from a man aged 45 to 65 with Graves' hyperthyroidism.

The chain is built from TRBV20-1 and TRBJ1-4, with D unclear. This CDR3 spans 15 amino acids. V was clipped by 0 bases and J by 3 bases, with 11 bases between them. Germline V gene data show CDR1 as DFQATT and CDR2 as SNEGSKA (reference sequence). This chain's CDR3 is CSARDLESSNEKLFF. CDR3 bases: TGCAGTGCTAGAGATCTGGAGTCTTCTAATGAAAAACTGTTTTTT.

This clonotype came up a few times. The chain combines TRBV30 with TRBJ1-1; no firm D call. CDR3 length: 12 amino acids. The V end lost 3 bases, the J end lost 5 bases, and 10 bases lay between the germline ends. Per germline, CDR1 GTSNPN and CDR2 SVGIG (reference sequence). CDR3 amino acids: CAWRVSATEAFF. In DNA form, the CDR3 reads TGTGCCTGGAGAGTCTCCGCGACTGAAGCTTTCTTT.

This clonotype has a handful of counts. The chain uses TRBV4-1 and TRBJ2-5; D is ambiguous. CDR1 is MGHRA and CDR2 is YSYEKL in the germline V gene. The germline V and J ends were trimmed by 4 bases and 5 bases, with 14 bases remaining between them. The CDR3 length is 14 residues. For the CDR3, the DNA is TGCGCCAGCAGCCCTCGACCACCCGAGGAGACCCAGTACTTC. This codes for CASSPRPPEETQYF.

J is TRBJ1-1 and V is TRBV20-1, with 8 bases matching TRBD1. Germline CDR1 and CDR2: DFQATT and SNEGSKA (reference sequence). The CDR3 runs to 14 residues. V lost 0 bases, J lost 5 bases, and 5 bases stayed unmatched. CDR3 in amino acids: CSARDRGRWTEAFF. The CDR3 DNA follows: TGCAGTGCTAGAGACAGGGGGCGTTGGACTGAAGCTTTCTTT.

The CDR3 sequence: CASSVGGQPDNEQFF. CDR3 DNA sequence: TGTGCCAGCAGCGTGGGGGGACAGCCGGACAATGAGCAGTTCTTC. V and J are TRBV3-1 and TRBJ2-1, with D possibly TRBD1 on 7 matching bases. Trimming shortened V by 5 bases and J by 5 bases, and 16 bases separated the two germline ends. Germline V CDR1 and CDR2: LGHDT, YNNKEL (reference sequence). This CDR3 is 15 amino acids long.

The chain uses TRBV7-9 and TRBJ2-3; D perhaps matches TRBD1 (5 bases). Trimming left V 3 bases short and J 2 bases short, with 12 bases between. Germline V gives CDR1 SEHNR, CDR2 FQNEAQ (reference sequence). CDR3 length: 15 residues. CDR3 sequence: CASSLAGHATDTQYF. The CDR3, as DNA: TGTGCCAGCAGCTTGGCCGGACACGCCACAGATACGCAGTATTTT.